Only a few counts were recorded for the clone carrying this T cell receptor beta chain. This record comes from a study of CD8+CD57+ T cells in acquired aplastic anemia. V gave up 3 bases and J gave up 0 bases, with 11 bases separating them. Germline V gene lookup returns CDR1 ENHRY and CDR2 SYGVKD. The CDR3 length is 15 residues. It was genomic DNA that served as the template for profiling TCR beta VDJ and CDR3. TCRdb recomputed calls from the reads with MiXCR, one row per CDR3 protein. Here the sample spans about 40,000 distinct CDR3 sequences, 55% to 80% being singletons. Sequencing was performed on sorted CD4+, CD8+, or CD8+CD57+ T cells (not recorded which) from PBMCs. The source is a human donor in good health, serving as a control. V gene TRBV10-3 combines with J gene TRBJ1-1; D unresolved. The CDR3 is CAISDFVGMNTEAFF. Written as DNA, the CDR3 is TGTGCCATCAGTGATTTTGTGGGGATGAACACTGAAGCTTTCTTT.